Below are 21 T cell receptor beta chains sequenced from a single sample in a study of response to subunit inactivated influenza vaccine. One entry per CDR3 protein results from TCRdb running MiXCR on the RT-PCR reads. The profile shows about 520,000 distinct CDR3 sequences, less than 30% of them singletons. Material: CD4+ T cells sorted from PBMCs, obtained 4 to 6 days after vaccination. These receptors all stem from a man aged 45 to 65 who received an inactivated influenza vaccine.

This clonotype was seen a handful of times. The rearrangement joins TRBV20-1 to TRBJ2-3; TRBD2 aligns across 13 bases. Trimming took 3 bases from V and 5 from J; bases not matched to a gene: 11. This CDR3 spans 17 amino acids. The germline V gene has CDR1 DFQATT and CDR2 SNEGSKA (reference sequence). The CDR3 reads CSARDLTSGRARDTQYF. The DNA for the CDR3 is TGCAGTGCTAGGGACCTAACTAGCGGGAGGGCCAGAGATACGCAGTATTTT.

The chain combines TRBV12-5 with TRBJ2-3; D not resolved. V was pared by 3 bases and J by 4 bases, with 14 bases between. The CDR3 has 15 amino acids. Germline V CDR1 and CDR2: LGHNT, FRNRAP. The CDR3 DNA sequence: TGTGCTAGTGGTTTAGGTAACTCTGGGCCAGATACGCAGTATTTT. Protein sequence: CASGLGNSGPDTQYF.

This clonotype was observed a handful of times. This chain uses TRBV7-9 with TRBJ1-1; tentative D call: TRBD1 (6 bases). With 5 bases removed from V and 0 bases from J, the gap between germline ends came to 13 bases. The CDR3 extends over 15 amino acids. Germline V lookup: CDR1 SEHNR, CDR2 FQNEAQ (reference sequence). CDR3 region: CASSPPGTLNTEAFF. CDR3 nucleotide sequence: TGTGCCAGCAGCCCACCCGGGACATTGAACACTGAAGCTTTCTTT.

The rearrangement links TRBV5-1 to TRBJ2-1, with 10 nucleotides matching TRBD2. The ends lost 7 bases at V and 4 bases at J; junction bases unmatched: 5. Looked up from germline, CDR1 is SGHRS and CDR2 is YFSETQ. The CDR3 is made up of 14 amino acids. The CDR3 nucleotides are TGCGCCAGCTCCGGGACTAGCGAGTACAATGAGCAGTTCTTC. It translates to CASSGTSEYNEQFF.

The gene calls are TRBV2 and TRBJ2-3; 8 bases align to TRBD1. The CDR3 extends over 17 amino acids. The V gene's germline CDR1 is SNHLY and CDR2 FYNNEI. Trimming at V came to 5 bases and at J to 0 bases, leaving 10 bases not matched to a gene. The CDR3 region has the DNA TGTGCCAGCAGTCCGGGACAGGCCCCTTCTAGCACAGATACGCAGTATTTT. Amino acid sequence: CASSPGQAPSSTDTQYF.

This clonotype showed up just a few times. The V and J genes are TRBV2 and TRBJ2-3; a weak D match, TRBD1 (5 bases). The V gene's germline CDR1 is SNHLY and CDR2 FYNNEI. This CDR3 spans 15 amino acids. V lost 7 bases, J lost 2 bases, and 16 bases lay in between. In nucleotides, the CDR3 is TGTGCCAGCAACAGATTGGGGCCGAACACAGATACGCAGTATTTT. It translates to CASNRLGPNTDTQYF.

This clonotype was found a few times. The CDR3, as DNA: TGTGCCAGCAGCCGACCGGGCGATTCTGGAAACACCATATATTTT. Translation gives CASSRPGDSGNTIYF. The V and J genes are TRBV7-9 and TRBJ1-3; D remains unclear. The length of the CDR3 is 15 residues. The V gene's germline CDR1 is SEHNR and CDR2 FQNEAQ (reference sequence). Trimming cost V 5 bases and J 1 base, with 12 bases left between them.

As concerns this clonotype: A much larger clone differs from this one at a single base, so this may be a read error. The CDR3 end shows no conserved phenylalanine or tryptophan, and so a read error is likely. The chain uses TRBV10-3 and TRBJ2-3; 8 bases are shared with TRBD1. V gave up 2 bases and J gave up 6 bases; unmatched junction bases: 22. This CDR3 comprises 20 residues. The germline gives CDR1 ENHRY, CDR2 SYGVKD. The CDR3 protein is CAISEPPGGPGTGFSDTQYS. The CDR3 region has the DNA TGTGCCATCAGTGAGCCGCCTGGTGGTCCCGGGACAGGTTTTTCGGATACGCAGTATTCT.

This clonotype was observed a few times. This rearrangement joins TRBV12-3 or TRBV12-4 to TRBJ2-2, with 9 bases identical to TRBD1. V gave up 6 bases and J gave up 6 bases; unmatched junction bases: 8. The CDR3 runs to 15 residues. The CDR3 DNA follows: TGTGCCAGCAGACAAACAGGGGGCGCGGCCGGGGAGCTGTTTTTT. It is translated as CASRQTGGAAGELFF.

The chain carries TRBV5-6 and TRBJ1-1; D uncertain. Trimming took off 1 base at V and 0 bases at J, with 13 bases between the two ends. The CDR3 covers 16 residues. The germline gives CDR1 SGHDT, CDR2 YYEEEE. CDR3 DNA sequence: TGTGCCAGCAGCTTGATTGGTAGTGGGGTGAACACTGAAGCTTTCTTT. Its protein is CASSLIGSGVNTEAFF. Based on the CDR3 plus reference TRBV5-6 and TRBJ1-1, the full variable domain is DAGVTQSPTHLIKTRGQQVTLRCSPKSGHDTVSWYQQALGQGPQFIFQYYEEEERQRGNFPDRFSGHQFPNYSSELNVNALLLGDSALYLCASSLIGSGVNTEAFFGQGTRLTVV.

This clonotype has just a few counts. The chain combines TRBV12-3 or TRBV12-4 with TRBJ2-5; 12 bases are shared with TRBD2. This CDR3 is 14 amino acids long. The J segment lost 3 bases and the V segment lost 6 bases, leaving 2 bases of the junction unmatched. The chain's CDR3 is CASRASGGEETQYF. The CDR3 nucleotides read TGTGCCAGCAGAGCTAGCGGGGGGGAAGAGACCCAGTACTTC.

There are a few counts of this clonotype. The CDR3 here is CASSRSGTGGNYGYTF. In DNA, the CDR3 is TGTGCCAGCTCACGTTCCGGGACAGGGGGGAACTATGGCTACACCTTC. The chain recombines TRBV18 with TRBJ1-2, with TRBD1 matching over 11 bases. The CDR3 extends over 16 amino acids. Trimming cost V 4 bases and J 2 bases; bases outside gene matches: 6. The germline V gene has CDR1 KGHSH and CDR2 LQKENI.

This clonotype was counted at least ten times. The V call is TRBV20-1, the J call TRBJ2-1; D gene uncertain. The CDR3 length is 15 residues. Deletions cut 0 bases from V and 0 bases from J, with 9 bases between. Germline lookup yields CDR1 DFQATT and CDR2 SNEGSKA (reference sequence). The DNA of the CDR3 is TGCAGTGCTAGAGATCCCCAGCTCTCCTACAATGAGCAGTTCTTC. It yields the protein CSARDPQLSYNEQFF.

Only a few counts were recorded for this clonotype. This chain links TRBV11-2 with TRBJ2-1; no definite D call. CDR3 size: 19 residues. CDR1 and CDR2 (germline): SGHAT, FQNNGV. V lost 1 base, J lost 0 bases, and 19 bases lay in between. In DNA form, the CDR3 reads TGTGCCAGCAGCTTAGGTTATTCCGTCGGGCCTAGCTCCTACAATGAGCAGTTCTTC. Protein sequence: CASSLGYSVGPSSYNEQFF.

V is TRBV2 and J is TRBJ2-2; D gene unclear. Germline V CDR1 and CDR2: SNHLY, FYNNEI. V dropped 6 bases and J dropped 0 bases, with 8 bases sitting between them. The CDR3 loop spans 14 amino acids. In DNA form, the CDR3 reads TGTGCCAGCAGGGCGGAAGCGAACACCGGGGAGCTGTTTTTT. This encodes CASRAEANTGELFF.

This chain connects TRBV19 to TRBJ2-1; 14 bases match TRBD2. The CDR3 extends over 16 amino acids. Trimming at V came to 3 bases and at J to 6 bases, leaving 4 bases not matched to a gene. CDR1 and CDR2 from the germline V gene are LNHDA and SQIVND (reference sequence). The CDR3 nucleotides are TGTGCCAGTAGTATGGGCGGACTAGCGGGAGGCAATGAGCAGTTCTTC. Translating gives CASSMGGLAGGNEQFF.

The chain couples TRBV11-2 to TRBJ2-5, with TRBD1 matching over 9 bases. Looked up from germline, CDR1 is SGHAT and CDR2 is FQNNGV. J gave up 2 bases and V 3 bases, and 4 bases lay outside the gene matches. The CDR3 loop spans 15 amino acids. This CDR3 is CASSLTGGDQETQYF. The DNA of the CDR3 is TGTGCCAGCAGCTTGACAGGGGGTGATCAAGAGACCCAGTACTTC.

In this sample, this clonotype turned up a few times. The J gene is TRBJ2-7, the V gene TRBV20-1; 7 bases fit TRBD2. This CDR3 is built from 12 residues. The germline V gene encodes CDR1 DFQATT and CDR2 SNEGSKA (reference sequence). V dropped 5 bases and J dropped 3; count of bases not matched to a gene: 4. The CDR3 here is CSAERGVYEQYF. CDR3 bases: TGCAGTGCTGAGCGGGGTGTCTACGAGCAGTACTTC.

The DNA of the CDR3 is TGTGCCAGCAGTGACCCCAGACAGGGGGGAGCAGATACGCAGTATTTT. Translated: CASSDPRQGGADTQYF. V is TRBV25-1 and J is TRBJ2-3; TRBD1 matches 9 bases. CDR3 length: 16 residues. V shed 3 bases, J shed 4 bases, and the junction held 8 bases outside the gene matches. CDR1 is MGHDK, CDR2 SYGVNS, per germline.

The genes are TRBV7-9 and TRBJ2-3, with 13 nucleotides matching TRBD2. The length of the CDR3 is 15 residues. The J segment lost 6 bases and the V segment lost 4 bases, leaving 4 bases of the junction unmatched. CDR1 is SEHNR, CDR2 FQNEAQ, per germline (reference sequence). The DNA for the CDR3 is TGTGCCAGCAGCTCGACTAGCGGGAGGAGGGATACGCAGTATTTT. This translates into CASSSTSGRRDTQYF.

This clonotype was seen just once. The rearrangement joins TRBV7-2 to TRBJ2-2; D unclear. The V end lost 5 bases, the J end lost 1 base, and 11 bases lay between the germline ends. CDR3 size: 15 residues. Germline V gene lookup returns CDR1 SGHTA and CDR2 FQGNSA. DNA for the CDR3: TGTGCCAGCAGCCGAGATCCCGGGAACACCGGGGAGCTGTTTTTT. Its protein is CASSRDPGNTGELFF.